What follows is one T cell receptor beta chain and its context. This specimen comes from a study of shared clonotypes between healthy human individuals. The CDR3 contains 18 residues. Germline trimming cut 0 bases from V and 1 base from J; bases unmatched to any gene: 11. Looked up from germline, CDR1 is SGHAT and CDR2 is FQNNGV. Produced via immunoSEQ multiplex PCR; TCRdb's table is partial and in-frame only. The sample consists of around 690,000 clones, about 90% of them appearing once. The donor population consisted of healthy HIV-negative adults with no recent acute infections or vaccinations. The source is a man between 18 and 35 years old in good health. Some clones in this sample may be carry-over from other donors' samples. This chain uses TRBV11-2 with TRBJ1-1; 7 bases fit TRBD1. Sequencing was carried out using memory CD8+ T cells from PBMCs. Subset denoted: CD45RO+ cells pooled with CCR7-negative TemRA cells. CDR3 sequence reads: CASSLEYPGGLKNTEAFF. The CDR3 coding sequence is TGTGCCAGCAGCTTAGAGTATCCAGGGGGGCTGAAGAACACTGAAGCTTTCTTT. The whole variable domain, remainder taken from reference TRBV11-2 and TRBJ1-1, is EAGVAQSPRYKIIEKRQSVAFWCNPISGHATLYWYQQILGQGPKLLIQFQNNGVVDDSQLPKDRFSAERLKGVDSTLKIQPAKLEDSAVYLCASSLEYPGGLKNTEAFFGQGTRLTVV.